This is a list of T cell receptor beta chains from one sample in a study of blood T cell repertoires in COVID-19. Clones were sequenced by immunoSEQ multiplex PCR, and TCRdb holds only the in-frame ones, with some missing. The table includes 130,000 to 150,000 clones, roughly 90% detected once. Source material: peripheral blood. The receptors were sampled from a human donor in a cohort sampled during active COVID-19. Both conserved end residues are part of each CDR3. The order of the fields is clone size, D gene, CDR3 length, V gene, J gene, CDR3 DNA, CDR3 protein. D genes are given only for firm matches. The listing skips clone size in some rows; elsewhere it reads once, few, many or a size class.

NA,NA,13,TRBV5-1,TRBJ2-1,TGCGCCAGCAGCTTGGCCCTAGTCGATGAGCAGTTCTTC,CASSLALVDEQFF
NA,TRBD2,14,TRBV7-3,TRBJ2-1,TGTGCCAGCAGCCCAGCGGGGGGGCCCAATGAGCAGTTCTTC,CASSPAGGPNEQFF
NA,TRBD1,14,TRBV19,TRBJ2-3,TGTGCCAGTACCCCGGACAGGGCGGCCGATACGCAGTATTTT,CASTPDRAADTQYF
NA,NA,19,TRBV7-6,TRBJ2-4,TGTGCCAGCAGCTTAGGAGGGCGTTCTGGCGGCGTCTCCAAAAACATTCAGTACTTC,CASSLGGRSGGVSKNIQYF
NA,NA,16,TRBV5-4,TRBJ2-3,TGTGCCAGCAGCCCGCCCCCACCACGACACACAGATACGCAGTATTTT,CASSPPPPRHTDTQYF
NA,TRBD1,14,TRBV7-2,TRBJ1-4,TGTGCCAGCAGCACGGACAGGGGTTACGAAAAACTGTTTTTT,CASSTDRGYEKLFF
NA,TRBD1,15,TRBV27,TRBJ2-7,TGTGCCAGCAGTGCCACAGGGGAGACCTCCTACGAGCAGTACTTC,CASSATGETSYEQYF
NA,NA,15,TRBV19,TRBJ1-1,TGTGCCAGTAGTATTCCGGGACACCAGAACACTGAAGCTTTCTTT,CASSIPGHQNTEAFF
NA,NA,17,TRBV9,TRBJ2-2,TGTGCCAGCAGCGTAGTTTTCGCGGGGGCCGATTCCGGGGAGCTGTTTTTT,CASSVVFAGADSGELFF
NA,TRBD1,14,TRBV6-5,TRBJ2-5,TGTGCCAGCACCGTAGACAGGGTGATCGAGACCCAGTACTTC,CASTVDRVIETQYF
NA,TRBD1,13,TRBV6-5,TRBJ1-1,TGTGCCAGTTACGGGACAGGGGCCACTGAAGCTTTCTTT,CASYGTGATEAFF
NA,TRBD1,15,TRBV7-6,TRBJ2-1,TGTGCCAGCAGCTTGGACAGGGTAATAGACAATGAGCAGTTCTTC,CASSLDRVIDNEQFF
many,TRBD2,16,TRBV4-1,TRBJ2-1,TGCGCCAGCAGCCCGAGAGCGGGGGGCTGGAATCCGGGGCAGTTCTTC,CASSPRAGGWNPGQFF
NA,NA,13,TRBV19,TRBJ2-1,TGTGCCAGTAGCCAGACTAGTCCGTATGAGCAGTTCTTC,CASSQTSPYEQFF
NA,TRBD2,15,TRBV5-4,TRBJ2-1,TGTGCCAGCAGCCGACTAGCGGGAGGTTTCAATGAGCAGTTCTTC,CASSRLAGGFNEQFF
NA,NA,14,TRBV28,TRBJ1-1,TGTGCCAGCAGACCGACAGGCCCTCATTCTGAAGCTTTCTTT,CASRPTGPHSEAFF
NA,NA,15,TRBV28,TRBJ2-6,TGTGCCAGCAGGACAACAGGCTCTGGGGCCAACGTCCTGACTTTC,CASRTTGSGANVLTF
once,NA,17,TRBV5-6,TRBJ2-1,TGTGCCAGCAGTACGACAGGCACAAGACGTATTTACAATGAGCAGTTCTTC,CASSTTGTRRIYNEQFF
NA,NA,13,TRBV10-1,TRBJ2-1,TGCGCCAGCAGTGAGTCCGGTGGTGGTGAGCAGTTCTTC,CASSESGGGEQFF
NA,NA,16,TRBV28,TRBJ1-4,TGTGCCAGCAGGCTCCGCGGGGGTGGCACTAATGAAAAACTGTTTTTT,CASRLRGGGTNEKLFF
NA,TRBD1,15,TRBV5-1,TRBJ2-2,TGCGCCAGCAGCAGTCGACAGGGACGCACCGGGGAGCTGTTTTTT,CASSSRQGRTGELFF
NA,NA,16,TRBV7-6,TRBJ2-3,TGTGCCAGCAGCCGAGGGCTAGGTAGCTCCACAGATACGCAGTATTTT,CASSRGLGSSTDTQYF
NA,NA,13,TRBV5-4,TRBJ2-5,TGTGCCAGCAGCTTGGACTCTCAAGAGACCCAGTACTTC,CASSLDSQETQYF
few,TRBD2,17,TRBV4-1,TRBJ2-3,TGCGCCAGCAGCCAAGATAGGGGCGGGAGGGGAACAGATACGCAGTATTTT,CASSQDRGGRGTDTQYF
NA,TRBD2,16,TRBV10-3,TRBJ2-3,TGTGCCATCTCGGAGGGCAGGGACTATGGCTTGGATACGCAGTATTTT,CAISEGRDYGLDTQYF
NA,TRBD2,16,TRBV13,TRBJ2-7,TGTGCCAGCAGCTCGAGGATAGCGGGGGGCTCCTACGAGCAGTACTTC,CASSSRIAGGSYEQYF
once,TRBD1,16,TRBV4-3,TRBJ1-4,TGCGCCAGCAGCCTGATACCGGGACAGGGAGGGGAAAAACTGTTTTTT,CASSLIPGQGGEKLFF
NA,TRBD1,15,TRBV29-1,TRBJ1-2,TGCAGCGTTAACCGGGACAGGGGAACTAACTATGGCTACACCTTC,CSVNRDRGTNYGYTF
NA,TRBD1,15,TRBV12-5,TRBJ1-2,TGTGCTAGTGGTCCTAACTACAGGGGATTCGATGGCTACACCTTC,CASGPNYRGFDGYTF